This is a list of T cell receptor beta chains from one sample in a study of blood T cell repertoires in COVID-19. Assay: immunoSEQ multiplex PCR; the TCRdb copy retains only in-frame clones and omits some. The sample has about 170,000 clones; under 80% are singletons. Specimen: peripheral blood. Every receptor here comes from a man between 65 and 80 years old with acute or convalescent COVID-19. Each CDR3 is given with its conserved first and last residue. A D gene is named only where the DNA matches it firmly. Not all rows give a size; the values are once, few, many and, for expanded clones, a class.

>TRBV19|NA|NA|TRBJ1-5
CASSIVTASNQPQHF
TGTGCCAGTAGTATAGTCACAGCTAGCAATCAGCCCCAGCATTTT
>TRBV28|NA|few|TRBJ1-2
CASSSAGGYTF
TGTGCCAGCAGTTCCGCGGGGGGCTACACCTTC
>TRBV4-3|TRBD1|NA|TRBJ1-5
CASSLTRQGSQPQHF
TGCGCCAGCAGCCTTACCCGACAGGGGTCTCAGCCCCAGCATTTT
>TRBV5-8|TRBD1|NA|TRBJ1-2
CASSFPAGGHTYGYTF
TGTGCCAGCAGCTTTCCCGCAGGGGGACACACTTATGGCTACACCTTC
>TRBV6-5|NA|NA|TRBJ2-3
CASSTGYSTDTQYF
TGTGCCAGCAGTACAGGGTACAGCACAGATACGCAGTATTTT
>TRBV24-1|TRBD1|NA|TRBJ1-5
CATSDRQGARDQPQHF
TGTGCCACCAGTGATCGACAGGGAGCTCGGGATCAGCCCCAGCATTTT
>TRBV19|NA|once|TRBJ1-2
CASSITETGYSYARNYGYTF
TGTGCCAGTAGTATAACCGAGACAGGATATTCTTATGCTCGGAACTATGGCTACACCTTC
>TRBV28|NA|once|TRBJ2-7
CASSTQGSRWQYF
TGTGCCAGCAGTACCCAGGGTAGTCGTTGGCAGTACTTC
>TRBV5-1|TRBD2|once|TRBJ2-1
CASSLGSGGLSYNEQFF
TGCGCCAGCAGCTTGGGGAGCGGGGGGCTCTCCTACAATGAGCAGTTCTTC
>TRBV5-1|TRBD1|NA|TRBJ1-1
CASSFSGGVNTEAFF
TGCGCCAGCAGCTTTTCAGGGGGCGTGAACACTGAAGCTTTCTTT
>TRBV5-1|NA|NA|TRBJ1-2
CASSSVQENYGYTF
TGCGCCAGCAGCTCGGTTCAGGAAAACTATGGCTACACCTTC
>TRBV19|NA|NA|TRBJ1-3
CASTQRGSSGNTIYF
TGTGCCAGTACCCAGAGGGGGAGCTCTGGAAACACCATATATTTT
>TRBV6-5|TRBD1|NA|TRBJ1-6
CASSRDRGNNSPLHF
TGTGCCAGCAGTCGGGACAGGGGAAATAATTCACCCCTCCACTTT
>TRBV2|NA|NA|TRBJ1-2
CASSEGTQRSYGYTF
TGTGCCAGCAGTGAAGGGACACAACGGAGCTATGGCTACACCTTC
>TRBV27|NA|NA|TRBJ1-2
CATLPTRGGGYTF
TGTGCCACCTTACCGACGAGGGGAGGGGGCTACACCTTC
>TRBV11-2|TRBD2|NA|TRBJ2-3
CASSEGTSGPRDTQYF
TGTGCCAGCAGCGAAGGGACTAGCGGACCGCGAGATACGCAGTATTTT
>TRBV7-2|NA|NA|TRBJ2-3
CASSLGAGRRTDTQYF
TGTGCCAGCAGCTTAGGCGCGGGGAGAAGGACAGATACGCAGTATTTT
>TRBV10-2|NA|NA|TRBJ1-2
CASSESAGTSTF
TGCGCCAGCAGTGAGTCGGCGGGGACGAGCACCTTC
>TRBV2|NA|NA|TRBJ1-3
CASSRMGPGNTIYF
TGTGCCAGCAGTCGAATGGGGCCTGGAAACACCATATATTTT
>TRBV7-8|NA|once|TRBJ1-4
CASSLGAYEKLFF
TGTGCCAGCAGCCTCGGAGCTTATGAAAAACTGTTTTTT
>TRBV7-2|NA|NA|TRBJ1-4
CASSRDIYEKLFF
TGTGCCAGCAGTAGGGACATATATGAAAAACTGTTTTTT
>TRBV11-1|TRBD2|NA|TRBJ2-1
CASSLVLAGSGHEQFF
TGTGCCAGCAGCTTAGTCCTAGCGGGTTCGGGGCATGAGCAGTTCTTC
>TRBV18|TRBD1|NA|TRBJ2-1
CASSPQDRGYNEQFF
TGTGCCAGCTCACCACAGGACAGGGGTTACAATGAGCAGTTCTTC
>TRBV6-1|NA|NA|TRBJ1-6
CASSDLNPGNNSPLHF
TGTGCCAGCAGTGATCTCAATCCCGGGAATAATTCACCCCTCCACTTT
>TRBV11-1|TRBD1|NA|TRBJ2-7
CASSFGTGGWEQYF
TGTGCCAGCAGCTTCGGGACAGGGGGCTGGGAGCAGTACTTC
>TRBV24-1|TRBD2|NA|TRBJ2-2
CATSDRTSGNTGELFF
TGTGCCACCAGTGACCGGACTAGCGGGAACACCGGGGAGCTGTTTTTT
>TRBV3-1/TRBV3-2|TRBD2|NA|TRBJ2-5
CASSRGLAMQETQYF
TGTGCCAGCAGCCGGGGACTAGCTATGCAAGAGACCCAGTACTTC
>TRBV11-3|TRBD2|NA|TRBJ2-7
CASSKSGRPSYEQYF
TGTGCCAGCAGCAAGAGCGGGAGGCCTTCCTACGAGCAGTACTTC
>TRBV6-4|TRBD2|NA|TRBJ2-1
CASSVELADYNEQFF
TGTGCCAGCAGTGTGGAACTAGCGGATTACAATGAGCAGTTCTTC
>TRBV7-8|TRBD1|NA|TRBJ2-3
CASSSKIPGQGMDTQYF
TGTGCCAGCAGCTCAAAAATACCGGGACAGGGGATGGATACGCAGTATTTT
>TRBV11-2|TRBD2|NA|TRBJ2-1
CASNLPPERGNNEQFF
TGTGCCAGCAACCTACCCCCTGAGCGGGGAAACAATGAGCAGTTCTTC
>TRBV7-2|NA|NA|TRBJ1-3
CAGGHSSGNTIYF
TGTGCCGGCGGACATTCCTCTGGAAACACCATATATTTT
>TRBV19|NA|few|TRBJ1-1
CATAGIQGTEAFF
TGTGCCACGGCGGGGATCCAAGGCACTGAAGCTTTCTTT
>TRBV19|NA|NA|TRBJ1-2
CASSSGSGDYGYTF
TGTGCCAGTAGCTCGGGGAGTGGGGACTATGGCTACACCTTC
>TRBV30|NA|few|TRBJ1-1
CAWSYTAGAEAFF
TGTGCCTGGAGCTATACGGCGGGGGCTGAAGCTTTCTTT
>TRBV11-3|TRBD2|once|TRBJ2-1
CASTNSETSGIYNEQFF
TGTGCCAGCACCAATTCCGAGACTAGCGGAATTTACAATGAGCAGTTCTTC
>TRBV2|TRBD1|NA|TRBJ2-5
CATGQGAETQYF
TGTGCCACTGGACAGGGCGCCGAGACCCAGTACTTC